This T cell receptor (beta chain) was sequenced during a study of shared clonotypes between healthy human individuals. Study-wide context: Researchers assigned three CD4 naive, three CD4 memory, two CD8 naive and one CD8 memory plate to each donor.

Naive CD8 isolation took CD45RO-negative cells positively selected for CCR7 and excluded terminally differentiated effector memory CD45RA+ cells. This CDR3 comprises 13 residues. Germline V gene data show CDR1 as GTSNPN and CDR2 as SVGIG (reference sequence). The V gene end was trimmed by 0 bases and the J gene end by 7 bases; junction bases not matched to a gene: 6. Profiled with immunoSEQ multiplex PCR; TCRdb holds only in-frame clones, not every one. The sample has about 680,000 clones, around 90% seen once. For this clone: Its antigen remains unidentified.

General study findings and limits: In general, naive subsets displayed greater estimated richness than memory subsets did. Shared across several donors were around 5% of the naive CD4 clonotypes.

The chain couples TRBV30 to TRBJ2-7, with TRBD2 identical over 7 bases. Source material: naive CD8+ T cells sorted from blood. The clonotype originates from a man between 25 and 39 years old in good health. As DNA, the CDR3 is TGTGCCTGGAGTGTTGGCGGGAGTAATGAGCAGTACTTC. Translated, it gives CAWSVGGSNEQYF. The whole variable domain, remainder taken from reference TRBV30 and TRBJ2-7, is SQTIHQWPATLVQPVGSPLSLECTVEGTSNPNLYWYRQAAGRGLQLLFYSVGIGQISSEVPQNLSASRPQDRQFILSSKKLLLSDSGFYLCAWSVGGSNEQYFGPGTRLTVT.